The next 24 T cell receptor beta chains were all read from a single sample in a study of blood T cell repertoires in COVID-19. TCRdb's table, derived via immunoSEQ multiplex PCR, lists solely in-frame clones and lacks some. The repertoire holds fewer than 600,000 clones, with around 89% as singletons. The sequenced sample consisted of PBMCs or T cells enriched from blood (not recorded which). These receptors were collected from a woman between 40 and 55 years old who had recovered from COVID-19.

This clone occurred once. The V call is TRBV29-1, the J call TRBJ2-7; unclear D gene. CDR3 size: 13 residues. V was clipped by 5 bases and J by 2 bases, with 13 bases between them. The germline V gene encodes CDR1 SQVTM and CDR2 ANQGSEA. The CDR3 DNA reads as TGCAGCGTTCTGAGCCGCGAGACCTACGAGCAGTACTTC. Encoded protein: CSVLSRETYEQYF.

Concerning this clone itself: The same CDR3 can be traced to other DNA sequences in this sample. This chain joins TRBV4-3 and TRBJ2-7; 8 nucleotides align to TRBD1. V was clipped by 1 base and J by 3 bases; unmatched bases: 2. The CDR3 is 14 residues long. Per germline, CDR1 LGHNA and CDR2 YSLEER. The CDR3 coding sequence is TGCGCCAGCAGCCAAGGCGACAGGGGCTACGAGCAGTACTTC. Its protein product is CASSQGDRGYEQYF.

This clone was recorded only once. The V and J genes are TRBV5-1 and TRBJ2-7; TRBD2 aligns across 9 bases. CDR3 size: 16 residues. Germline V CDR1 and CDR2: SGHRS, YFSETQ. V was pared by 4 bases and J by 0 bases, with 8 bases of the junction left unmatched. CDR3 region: CASSPGLAKPSYEQYF. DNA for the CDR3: TGCGCCAGCAGCCCAGGACTAGCGAAACCCTCCTACGAGCAGTACTTC.

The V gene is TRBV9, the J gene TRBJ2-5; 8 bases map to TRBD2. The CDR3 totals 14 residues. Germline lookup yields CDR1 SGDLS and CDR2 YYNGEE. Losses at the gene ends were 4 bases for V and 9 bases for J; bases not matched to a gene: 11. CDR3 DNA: TGTGCCAGCAGCCCGAGCGGGAGCCCCGAGGCCCAGTACTTC. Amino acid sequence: CASSPSGSPEAQYF.

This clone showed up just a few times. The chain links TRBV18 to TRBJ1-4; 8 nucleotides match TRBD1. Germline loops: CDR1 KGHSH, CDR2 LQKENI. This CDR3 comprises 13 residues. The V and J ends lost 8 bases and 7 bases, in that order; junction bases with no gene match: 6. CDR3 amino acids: CASVRGRGEKLFF. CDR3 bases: TGTGCCAGCGTCAGGGGGCGCGGTGAAAAACTGTTTTTT.

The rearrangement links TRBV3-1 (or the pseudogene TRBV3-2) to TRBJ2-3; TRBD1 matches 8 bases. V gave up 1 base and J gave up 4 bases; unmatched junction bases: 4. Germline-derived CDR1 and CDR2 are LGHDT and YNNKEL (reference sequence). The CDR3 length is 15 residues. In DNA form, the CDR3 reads TGTGCCAGCAGCCAAGCTGACAGGGGTTCAGATACGCAGTATTTT. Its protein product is CASSQADRGSDTQYF.

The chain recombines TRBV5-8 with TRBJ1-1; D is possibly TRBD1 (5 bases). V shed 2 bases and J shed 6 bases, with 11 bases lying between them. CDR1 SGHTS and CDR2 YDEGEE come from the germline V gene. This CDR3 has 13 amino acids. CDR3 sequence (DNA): TGTGCCAGCAGCTTCGGGGGGGAGGCTGAAGCTTTCTTT. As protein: CASSFGGEAEAFF.

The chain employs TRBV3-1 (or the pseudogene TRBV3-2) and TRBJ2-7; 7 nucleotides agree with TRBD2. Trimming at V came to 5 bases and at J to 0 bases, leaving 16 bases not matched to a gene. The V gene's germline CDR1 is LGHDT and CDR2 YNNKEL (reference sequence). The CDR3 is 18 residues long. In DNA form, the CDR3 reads TGTGCCAGCAGCACACTAGCGTACGATAAAACGAGCTCCTACGAGCAGTACTTC. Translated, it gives CASSTLAYDKTSSYEQYF.

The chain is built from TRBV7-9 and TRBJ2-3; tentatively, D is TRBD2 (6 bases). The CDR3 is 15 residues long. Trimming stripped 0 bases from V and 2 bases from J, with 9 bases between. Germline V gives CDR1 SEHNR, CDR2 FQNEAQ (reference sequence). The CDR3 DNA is TGTGCCAGCAGCTTAGCGGGACTCGACACAGATACGCAGTATTTT. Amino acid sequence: CASSLAGLDTDTQYF.

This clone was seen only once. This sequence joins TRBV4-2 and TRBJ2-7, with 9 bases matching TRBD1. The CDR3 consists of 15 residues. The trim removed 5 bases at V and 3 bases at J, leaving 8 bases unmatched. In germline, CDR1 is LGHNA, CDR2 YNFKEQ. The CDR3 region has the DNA TGTGCCAGCAGCGGGACCGGGGACAGGGTCTACGAGCAGTACTTC. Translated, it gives CASSGTGDRVYEQYF.

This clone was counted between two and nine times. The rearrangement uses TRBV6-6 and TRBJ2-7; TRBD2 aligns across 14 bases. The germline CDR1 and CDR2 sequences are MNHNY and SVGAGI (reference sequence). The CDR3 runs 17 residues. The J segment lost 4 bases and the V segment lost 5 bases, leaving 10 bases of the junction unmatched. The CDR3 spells CASSRLQGLAGDYEQYF. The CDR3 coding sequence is TGTGCCAGCAGTAGATTACAGGGACTAGCGGGAGATTACGAGCAGTACTTC.

The CDR3 DNA reads TGTGCCAGCAGCCAAGCCGGGTTCACTGAAGCTTTCTTT. Its translation: CASSQAGFTEAFF. This chain links TRBV4-2 with TRBJ1-1, with no clear D. Germline CDR1 is LGHNA and CDR2 is YNFKEQ. V shed 1 base and J shed 4 bases, with 7 bases lying between them. CDR3 length equals 13 residues.

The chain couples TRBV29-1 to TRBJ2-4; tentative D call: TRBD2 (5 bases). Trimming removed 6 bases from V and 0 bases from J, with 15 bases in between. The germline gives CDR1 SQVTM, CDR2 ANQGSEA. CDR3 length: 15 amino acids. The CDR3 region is CSVRIGSLAKNIQYF. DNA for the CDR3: TGCAGCGTAAGAATTGGGAGTCTAGCCAAAAACATTCAGTACTTC.

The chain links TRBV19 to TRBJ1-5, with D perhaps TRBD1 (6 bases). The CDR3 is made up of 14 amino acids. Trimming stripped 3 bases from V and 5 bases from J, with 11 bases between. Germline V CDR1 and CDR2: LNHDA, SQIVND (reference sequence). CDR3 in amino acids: CASSMKRTDQPQHF. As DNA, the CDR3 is TGTGCCAGTAGTATGAAAAGGACAGATCAGCCCCAGCATTTT. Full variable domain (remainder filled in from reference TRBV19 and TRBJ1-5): DGGITQSPKYLFRKEGQNVTLSCEQNLNHDAMYWYRQDPGQGLRLIYYSQIVNDFQKGDIAEGYSVSREKKESFPLTVTSAQKNPTAFYLCASSMKRTDQPQHFGDGTRLSIL.

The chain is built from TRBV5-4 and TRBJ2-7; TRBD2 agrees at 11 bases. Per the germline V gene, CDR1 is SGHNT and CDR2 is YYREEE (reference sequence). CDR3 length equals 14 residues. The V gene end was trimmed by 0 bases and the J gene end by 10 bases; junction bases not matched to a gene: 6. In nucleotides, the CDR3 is TGTGCCAGCAGCTTGGAACTAGCGGGAGATCAACAGTACTTC. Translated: CASSLELAGDQQYF.

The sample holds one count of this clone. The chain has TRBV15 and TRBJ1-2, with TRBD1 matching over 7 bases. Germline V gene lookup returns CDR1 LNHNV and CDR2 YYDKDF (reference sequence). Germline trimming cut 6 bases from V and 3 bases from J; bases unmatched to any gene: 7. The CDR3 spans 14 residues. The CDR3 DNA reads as TGTGCCACCAGAGCGACAGGGCGTCACTATGGCTACACCTTC. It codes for CATRATGRHYGYTF. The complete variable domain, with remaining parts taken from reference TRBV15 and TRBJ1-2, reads DAMVIQNPRYQVTQFGKPVTLSCSQTLNHNVMYWYQQKSSQAPKLLFHYYDKDFNNEADTPDNFQSRRPNTSFCFLDIRSPGLGDTAMYLCATRATGRHYGYTFGSGTRLTVV.

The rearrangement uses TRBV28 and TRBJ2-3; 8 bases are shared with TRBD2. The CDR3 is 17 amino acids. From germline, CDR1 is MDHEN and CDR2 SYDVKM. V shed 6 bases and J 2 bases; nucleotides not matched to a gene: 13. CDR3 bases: TGTGCCAGCAGCCAATACCTTAGCGGGGACCCCACAGATACGCAGTATTTT. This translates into CASSQYLSGDPTDTQYF. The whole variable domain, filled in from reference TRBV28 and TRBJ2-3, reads DVKVTQSSRYLVKRTGEKVFLECVQDMDHENMFWYRQDPGLGLRLIYFSYDVKMKEKGDIPEGYSVSREKKERFSLILESASTNQTSMYLCASSQYLSGDPTDTQYFGPGTRLTVL.

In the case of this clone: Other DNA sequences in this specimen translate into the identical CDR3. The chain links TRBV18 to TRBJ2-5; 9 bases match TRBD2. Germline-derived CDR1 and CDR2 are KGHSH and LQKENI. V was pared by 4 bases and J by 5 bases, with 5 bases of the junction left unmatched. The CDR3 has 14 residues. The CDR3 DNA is TGTGCCAGCTCACTGCTAGCGGGACAGGAGACCCAGTACTTC. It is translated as CASSLLAGQETQYF.

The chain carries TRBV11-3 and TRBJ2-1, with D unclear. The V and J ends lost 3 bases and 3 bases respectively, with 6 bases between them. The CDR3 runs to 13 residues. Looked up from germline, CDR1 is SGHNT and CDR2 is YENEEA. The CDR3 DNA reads TGTGCCAGCAGCTTGGGCCGCTACAATGAGCAGTTCTTC. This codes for CASSLGRYNEQFF.

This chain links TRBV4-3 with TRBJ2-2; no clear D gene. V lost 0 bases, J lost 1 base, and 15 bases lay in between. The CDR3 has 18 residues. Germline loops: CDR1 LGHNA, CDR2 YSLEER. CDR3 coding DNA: TGCGCCAGCAGCCAAGAATCTCTCGCGGCCTTGAACACCGGGGAGCTGTTTTTT. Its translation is CASSQESLAALNTGELFF.

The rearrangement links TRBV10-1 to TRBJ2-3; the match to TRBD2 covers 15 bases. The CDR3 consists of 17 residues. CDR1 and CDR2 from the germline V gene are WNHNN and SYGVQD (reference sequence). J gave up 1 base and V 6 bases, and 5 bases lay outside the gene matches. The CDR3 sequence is CASSVGLAGGGTDTQYF. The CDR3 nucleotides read TGCGCCAGCAGCGTTGGACTAGCGGGAGGGGGCACAGATACGCAGTATTTT.

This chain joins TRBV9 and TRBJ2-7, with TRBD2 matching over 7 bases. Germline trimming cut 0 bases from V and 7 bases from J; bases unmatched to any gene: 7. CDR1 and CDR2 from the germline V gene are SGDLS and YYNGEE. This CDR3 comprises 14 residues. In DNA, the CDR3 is TGTGCCAGCAGCGTAGGGGACTGGGGAGGGGAGCAGTACTTC. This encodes CASSVGDWGGEQYF.

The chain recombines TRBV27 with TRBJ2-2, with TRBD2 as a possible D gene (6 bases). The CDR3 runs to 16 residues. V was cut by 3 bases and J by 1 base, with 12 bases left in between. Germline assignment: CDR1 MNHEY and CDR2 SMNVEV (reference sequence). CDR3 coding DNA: TGTGCCAGCAGTTTCGAGGCGGGACGGAACACCGGGGAGCTGTTTTTT. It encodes CASSFEAGRNTGELFF.

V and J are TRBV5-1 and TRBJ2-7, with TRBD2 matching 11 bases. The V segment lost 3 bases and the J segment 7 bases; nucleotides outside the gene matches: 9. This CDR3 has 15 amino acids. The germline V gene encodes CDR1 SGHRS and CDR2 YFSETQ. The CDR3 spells CASSSPGLAVGEQYF. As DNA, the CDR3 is TGCGCCAGCAGCTCGCCGGGACTAGCGGTCGGGGAGCAGTACTTC. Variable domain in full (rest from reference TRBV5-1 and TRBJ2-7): KAGVTQTPRYLIKTRGQQVTLSCSPISGHRSVSWYQQTPGQGLQFLFEYFSETQRNKGNFPGRFSGRQFSNSRSEMNVSTLELGDSALYLCASSSPGLAVGEQYFGPGTRLTVT.